The 8 T cell receptor beta chains below were found in one sample sequenced in a study of T cell repertoires in cytomegalovirus infection. MiXCR, applied by TCRdb to the reads, yields one record per CDR3 protein. The sample holds hundreds of thousands of distinct CDR3 sequences, under 20% seen once. The sample consisted of PBMCs. The receptors come from a human donor in good health (CMV status not recorded). Some clones in this sample may be carry-over from other donors' samples.

This clonotype has just a few counts. The genes are TRBV28 and TRBJ2-2; tentatively, D is TRBD1 (6 bases). CDR1 is MDHEN, CDR2 SYDVKM, per germline. The length of the CDR3 is 16 residues. Trimming removed 3 bases from V and 4 bases from J, with 15 bases in between. CDR3 nucleotide sequence: TGTGCCAGCAGTTTGACAGGCGTCCCGACCACCGGGGAGCTGTTTTTT. As protein: CASSLTGVPTTGELFF.

V gene TRBV20-1 combines with J gene TRBJ1-4; 10 bases agree with TRBD1. The V gene end was trimmed by 0 bases and the J gene end by 7 bases; junction bases not matched to a gene: 5. Looked up from germline, CDR1 is DFQATT and CDR2 is SNEGSKA (reference sequence). The CDR3 consists of 15 residues. The CDR3 DNA reads as TGCAGTGCTAGAGACCCGGGACAGGGGATTGAAAAACTGTTTTTT. It codes for CSARDPGQGIEKLFF.

V and J are TRBV7-3 and TRBJ2-1, with 10 bases lining up with TRBD2. In germline, CDR1 is SGHTA, CDR2 FQGTGA. V lost 5 bases and J lost 8; bases outside the gene matches: 9. The CDR3 runs 15 residues. This CDR3 is CASSPSGGASHEQFF. DNA for the CDR3: TGTGCCAGCAGCCCCAGCGGGGGGGCTTCGCATGAGCAGTTCTTC.

The sample holds a few counts of this clonotype. The V call is TRBV18, the J call TRBJ1-1; D unclear. This CDR3 comprises 15 residues. From germline, CDR1 is KGHSH and CDR2 LQKENI. The V end lost 2 bases, the J end lost 2 bases, and 12 bases lay between the germline ends. This CDR3 is CASSPVASPNTEAFF. Here the CDR3 DNA reads TGTGCCAGCTCACCAGTAGCTTCCCCCAACACTGAAGCTTTCTTT.

The chain joins TRBV19 to TRBJ1-5; D gene ambiguous. The CDR3 is 14 residues long. Trimming took 1 base from V and 5 from J, leaving 9 bases between them. The germline gives CDR1 LNHDA, CDR2 SQIVND (reference sequence). This CDR3 is CASSIGPTHQPQHF. The CDR3 bases are TGTGCCAGTAGTATAGGCCCAACTCATCAGCCCCAGCATTTT.

This clonotype has at least ten counts. This rearrangement joins TRBV6-1 to TRBJ2-5; the D gene is possibly TRBD1 (6 bases). Germline lookup yields CDR1 MNHNS and CDR2 SASEGT. The V end lost 4 bases, the J end lost 2 bases, and 14 bases lay between the germline ends. The CDR3 is 15 residues long. The CDR3 is CASSGGWTEQETQYF. The DNA of the CDR3 is TGTGCCAGCAGTGGAGGTTGGACAGAACAAGAGACCCAGTACTTC.

The rearrangement uses TRBV7-9 and TRBJ1-6; D unresolved. V was cut by 2 bases and J by 7 bases, with 12 bases left in between. This CDR3 has 15 residues. In germline, CDR1 is SEHNR, CDR2 FQNEAQ (reference sequence). CDR3 region: CASSLRSVENSPLHF. The CDR3 DNA follows: TGTGCCAGCAGCTTACGGTCAGTCGAAAATTCACCCCTCCACTTT. Supplemented by reference TRBV7-9 and TRBJ1-6, the full variable domain reads DTGVSQNPRHKITKRGQNVTFRCDPISEHNRLYWYRQTLGQGPEFLTYFQNEAQLEKSRLLSDRFSAERPKGSFSTLEIQRTEQGDSAMYLCASSLRSVENSPLHFGNGTRLTVT.

The chain recombines TRBV7-9 with TRBJ2-2; 7 bases are shared with TRBD1. The CDR3 has 16 amino acids. V was pared by 4 bases and J by 7 bases, with 12 bases of the junction left unmatched. Germline V gene data show CDR1 as SEHNR and CDR2 as FQNEAQ (reference sequence). The chain's CDR3 is CASSSIKTGLNGELFF. The CDR3 nucleotides read TGTGCCAGCAGCTCTATAAAGACAGGGCTGAACGGGGAGCTGTTTTTT.